This TCR beta chain was sequenced in a study of Graves' ophthalmopathy and Graves' hyperthyroidism. General study points: Most expanded thyroid clonotypes above 0.001 frequency also appeared in blood.

With V trimmed by 5 bases and J by 3 bases, 0 bases remained unmatched. Germline values: CDR1 MNHEY, CDR2 SVGEGT. CDR3 length: 14 residues. A diagnosis was made from clinical symptoms together with serum thyroxine, TRAb, thyroid ultrasound and orbital computed tomography. Sampling around 10 ml of fresh peripheral blood provided the PBMCs. The sequenced template was RNA, covering the TCR beta CDR3 region. In the first round, RT-PCR was carried out with HTBI primers, and a multiplex PCR formed the second round. TCRdb ran MiXCR on the multiplex PCR reads and lists one entry per CDR3 protein. The table has under 60,000 distinct CDR3 sequences, 45% to 55% seen once; the top ten hold 4.5% to 5%. This clonotype was found many times. No antigen is known for it.

The rearrangement links TRBV6-2 or TRBV6-3 to TRBJ2-2; TRBD2 matches at 10 bases. This clonotype was sampled from an adult woman with Graves' ophthalmopathy. What was sequenced was peripheral blood. The CDR3 DNA is TGTGCCAGCAGTAGCGGGAGGGACACCGGGGAGCTGTTTTTT. Translation: CASSSGRDTGELFF.